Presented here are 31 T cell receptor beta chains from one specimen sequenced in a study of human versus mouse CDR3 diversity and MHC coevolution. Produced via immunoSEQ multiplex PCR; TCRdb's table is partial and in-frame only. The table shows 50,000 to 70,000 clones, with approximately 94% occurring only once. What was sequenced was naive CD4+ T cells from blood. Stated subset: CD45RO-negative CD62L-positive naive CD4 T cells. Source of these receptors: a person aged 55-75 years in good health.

This CDR3 reads CASSEEEGKGNQPQHF. The DNA for the CDR3 is TGTGCCAGCAGTGAAGAAGAGGGTAAGGGCAATCAGCCCCAGCATTTT. V and J are TRBV6-1 and TRBJ1-5, with D unclear. This CDR3 contains 16 residues. The V and J ends lost 1 base and 2 bases respectively, with 12 bases between them. Germline-derived CDR1 and CDR2 are MNHNS and SASEGT.

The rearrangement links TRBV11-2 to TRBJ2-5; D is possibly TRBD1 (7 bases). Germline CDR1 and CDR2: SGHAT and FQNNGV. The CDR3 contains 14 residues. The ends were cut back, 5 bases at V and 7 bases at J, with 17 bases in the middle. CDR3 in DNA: TGTGCCAGCAGCGAGAGGGTGCAGGGGGGGACCCAGTACTTC. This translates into CASSERVQGGTQYF.

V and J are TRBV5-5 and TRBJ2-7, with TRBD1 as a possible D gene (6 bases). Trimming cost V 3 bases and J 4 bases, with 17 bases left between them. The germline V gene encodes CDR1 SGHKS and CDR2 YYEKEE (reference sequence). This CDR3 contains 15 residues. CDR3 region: CASSSAGTQSYEQYF. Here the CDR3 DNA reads TGTGCCAGCAGCTCGGCCGGGACACAATCTTACGAGCAGTACTTC.

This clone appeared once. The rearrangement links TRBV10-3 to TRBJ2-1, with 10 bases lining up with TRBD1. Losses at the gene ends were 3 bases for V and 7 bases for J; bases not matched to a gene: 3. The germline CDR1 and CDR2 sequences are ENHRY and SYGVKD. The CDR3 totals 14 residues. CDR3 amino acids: CAISDRTGGNEQFF. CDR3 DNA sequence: TGTGCCATCAGTGACCGGACAGGGGGGAATGAGCAGTTCTTC.

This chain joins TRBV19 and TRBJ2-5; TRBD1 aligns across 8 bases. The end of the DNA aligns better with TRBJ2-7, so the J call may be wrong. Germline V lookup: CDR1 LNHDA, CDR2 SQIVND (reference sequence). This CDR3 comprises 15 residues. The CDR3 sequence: CASSIGSGGAYEQYF. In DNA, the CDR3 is TGTGCCAGTAGTATAGGTTCAGGGGGCGCCTACGAGCAGTACTTC.

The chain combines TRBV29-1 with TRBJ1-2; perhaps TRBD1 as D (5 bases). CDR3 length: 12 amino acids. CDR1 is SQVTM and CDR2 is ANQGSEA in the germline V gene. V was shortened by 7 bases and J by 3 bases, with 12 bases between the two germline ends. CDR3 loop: CSGTSGDYGYTF. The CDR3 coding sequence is TGCAGCGGGACCTCGGGGGACTATGGCTACACCTTC.

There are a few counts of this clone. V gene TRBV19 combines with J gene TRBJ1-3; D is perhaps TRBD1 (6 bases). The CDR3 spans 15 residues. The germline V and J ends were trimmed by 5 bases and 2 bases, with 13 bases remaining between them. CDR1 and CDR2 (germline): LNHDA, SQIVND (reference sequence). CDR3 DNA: TGTGCCAGTAGTCAACAGGGTGCCCCTGGAAACACCATATATTTT. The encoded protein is CASSQQGAPGNTIYF.

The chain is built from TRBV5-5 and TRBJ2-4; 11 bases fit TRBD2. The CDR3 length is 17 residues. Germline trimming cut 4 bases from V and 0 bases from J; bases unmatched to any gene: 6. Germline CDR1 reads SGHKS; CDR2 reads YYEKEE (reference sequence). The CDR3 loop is CASSPQLAGVAKNIQYF. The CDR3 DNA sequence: TGTGCCAGCAGCCCGCAACTAGCGGGGGTAGCCAAAAACATTCAGTACTTC.

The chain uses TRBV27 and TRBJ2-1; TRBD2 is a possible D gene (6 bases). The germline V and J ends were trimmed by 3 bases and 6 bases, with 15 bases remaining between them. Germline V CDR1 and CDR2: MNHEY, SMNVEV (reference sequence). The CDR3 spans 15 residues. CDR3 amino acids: CASSFYGGIPNEQFF. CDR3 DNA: TGTGCCAGCAGTTTCTATGGCGGGATCCCCAATGAGCAGTTCTTC.

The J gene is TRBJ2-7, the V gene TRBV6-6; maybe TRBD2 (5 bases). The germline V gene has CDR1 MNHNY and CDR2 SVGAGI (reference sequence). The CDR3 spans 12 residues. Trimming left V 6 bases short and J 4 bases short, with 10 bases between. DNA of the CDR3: TGTGCCAGCAGCCCCGGGGTTTACGAGCAGTACTTC. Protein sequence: CASSPGVYEQYF.

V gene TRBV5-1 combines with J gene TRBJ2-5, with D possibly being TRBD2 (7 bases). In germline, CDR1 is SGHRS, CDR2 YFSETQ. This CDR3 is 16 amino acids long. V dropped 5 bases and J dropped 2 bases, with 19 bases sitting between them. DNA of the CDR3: TGCGCCAGCAGAAGGGGGGGCGCGAGGGTTCAAGAGACCCAGTACTTC. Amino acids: CASRRGGARVQETQYF.

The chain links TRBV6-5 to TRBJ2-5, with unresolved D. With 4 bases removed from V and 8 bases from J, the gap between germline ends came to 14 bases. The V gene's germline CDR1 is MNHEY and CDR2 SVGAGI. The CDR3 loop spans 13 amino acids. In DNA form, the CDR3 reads TGTGCCAGCAGTTTGACTGGCATGCAAACCCAGTACTTC. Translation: CASSLTGMQTQYF.

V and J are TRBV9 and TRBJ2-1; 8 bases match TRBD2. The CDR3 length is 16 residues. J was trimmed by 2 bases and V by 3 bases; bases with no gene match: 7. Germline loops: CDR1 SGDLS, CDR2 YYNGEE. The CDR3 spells CASSAAGLGAYNEQFF. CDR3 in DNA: TGTGCCAGCAGCGCCGCGGGACTAGGCGCCTACAATGAGCAGTTCTTC.

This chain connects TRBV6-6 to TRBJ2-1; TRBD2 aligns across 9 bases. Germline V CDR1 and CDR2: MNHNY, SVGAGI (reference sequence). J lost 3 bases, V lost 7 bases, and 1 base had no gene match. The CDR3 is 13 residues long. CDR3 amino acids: CASTSGNYNEQFF. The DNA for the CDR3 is TGTGCCAGCACTAGCGGGAACTACAATGAGCAGTTCTTC.

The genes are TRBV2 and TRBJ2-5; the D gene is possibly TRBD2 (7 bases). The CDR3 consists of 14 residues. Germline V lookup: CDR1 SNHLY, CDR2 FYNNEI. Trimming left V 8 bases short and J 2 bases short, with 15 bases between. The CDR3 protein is CASGLGGAQETQYF. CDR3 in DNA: TGTGCCAGCGGCTTAGGGGGGGCTCAAGAGACCCAGTACTTC.

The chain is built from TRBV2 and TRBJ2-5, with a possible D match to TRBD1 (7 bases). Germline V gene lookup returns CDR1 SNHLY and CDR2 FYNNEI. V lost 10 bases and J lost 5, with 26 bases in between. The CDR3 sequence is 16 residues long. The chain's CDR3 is CATLPPGLAGGETQYF. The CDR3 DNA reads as TGTGCCACCCTCCCCCCTGGGCTAGCAGGGGGGGAGACCCAGTACTTC. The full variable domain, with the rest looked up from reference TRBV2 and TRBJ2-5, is EPEVTQTPSHQVTQMGQEVILRCVPISNHLYFYWYRQILGQKVEFLVSFYNNEISEKSEIFDDQFSVERPDGSNFTLKIRSTKLEDSAMYFCATLPPGLAGGETQYFGPGTRLLVL.

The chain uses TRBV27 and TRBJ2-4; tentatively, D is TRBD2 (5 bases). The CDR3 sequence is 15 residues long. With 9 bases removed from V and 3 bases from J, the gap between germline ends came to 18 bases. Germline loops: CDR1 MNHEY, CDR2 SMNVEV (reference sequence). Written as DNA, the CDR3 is TGTGCCAGTACCTCCGCCGGGGAAGGCAAAAACATTCAGTACTTC. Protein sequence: CASTSAGEGKNIQYF.

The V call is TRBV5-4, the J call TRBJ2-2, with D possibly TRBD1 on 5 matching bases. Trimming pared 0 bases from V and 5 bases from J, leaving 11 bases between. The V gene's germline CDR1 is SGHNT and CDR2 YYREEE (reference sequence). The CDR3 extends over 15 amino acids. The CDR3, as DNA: TGTGCCAGCAGCTTGGGGAAGGGGATAACCGGGGAGCTGTTTTTT. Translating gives CASSLGKGITGELFF. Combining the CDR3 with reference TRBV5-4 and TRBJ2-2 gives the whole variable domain ETGVTQSPTHLIKTRGQQVTLRCSSQSGHNTVSWYQQALGQGPQFIFQYYREEENGRGNFPPRFSGLQFPNYSSELNVNALELDDSALYLCASSLGKGITGELFFGEGSRLTVL.

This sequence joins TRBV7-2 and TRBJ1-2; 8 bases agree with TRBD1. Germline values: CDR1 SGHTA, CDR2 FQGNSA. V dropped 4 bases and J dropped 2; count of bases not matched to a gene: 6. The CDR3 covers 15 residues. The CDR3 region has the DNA TGTGCCAGCAGCTATTATGGACAGGGCAACTATGGCTACACCTTC. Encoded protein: CASSYYGQGNYGYTF.

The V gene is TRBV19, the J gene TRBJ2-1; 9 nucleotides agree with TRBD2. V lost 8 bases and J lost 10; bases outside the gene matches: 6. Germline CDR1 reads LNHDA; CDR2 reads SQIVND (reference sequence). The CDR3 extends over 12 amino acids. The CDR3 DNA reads TGTGCCAGTTCAACTAGCGGGTTAGAGCAGTTCTTC. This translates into CASSTSGLEQFF.

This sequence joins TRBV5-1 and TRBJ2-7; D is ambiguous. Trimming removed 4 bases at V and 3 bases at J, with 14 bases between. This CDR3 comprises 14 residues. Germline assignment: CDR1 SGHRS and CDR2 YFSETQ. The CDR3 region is CASSEDSARYEQYF. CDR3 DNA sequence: TGCGCCAGCAGCGAAGACTCGGCCCGCTACGAGCAGTACTTC.

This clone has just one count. As DNA, the CDR3 is TGTGCCAGCAGCTTAGCTTTTCGGGGGGACGGGGAGCTGTTTTTT. This sequence encodes CASSLAFRGDGELFF. The rearrangement links TRBV7-7 to TRBJ2-2; 7 bases line up with TRBD2. The V gene end was trimmed by 0 bases and the J gene end by 7 bases; junction bases not matched to a gene: 5. This CDR3 is built from 15 residues. Germline V gene sequence: CDR1 SSHAT, CDR2 FNYEAQ (reference sequence).

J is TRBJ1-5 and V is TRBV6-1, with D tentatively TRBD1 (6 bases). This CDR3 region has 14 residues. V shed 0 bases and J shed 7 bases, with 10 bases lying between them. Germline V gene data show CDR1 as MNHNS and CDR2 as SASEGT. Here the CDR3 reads CASSEASRGQPQHF. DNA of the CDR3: TGTGCCAGCAGTGAAGCGTCCAGGGGACAGCCCCAGCATTTT.

The CDR3 sequence is CASSLSGTYNEQFF. CDR3 nucleotide sequence: TGTGCCAGCTCCCTCAGCGGGACCTACAATGAGCAGTTCTTC. The chain combines TRBV18 with TRBJ2-1, with TRBD2 identical over 7 bases. From germline, CDR1 is KGHSH and CDR2 LQKENI. J was trimmed by 2 bases and V by 6 bases; bases with no gene match: 4. This CDR3 spans 14 amino acids.

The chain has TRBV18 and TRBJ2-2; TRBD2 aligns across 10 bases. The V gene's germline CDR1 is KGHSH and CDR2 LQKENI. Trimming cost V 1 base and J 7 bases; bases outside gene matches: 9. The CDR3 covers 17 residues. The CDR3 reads CASSPQNLAGVGGELFF. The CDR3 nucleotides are TGTGCCAGCTCACCACAAAACCTAGCGGGAGTAGGCGGGGAGCTGTTTTTT. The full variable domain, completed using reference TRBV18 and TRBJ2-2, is NAGVMQNPRHLVRRRGQEARLRCSPMKGHSHVYWYRQLPEEGLKFMVYLQKENIIDESGMPKERFSAEFPKEGPSILRIQQVVRGDSAAYFCASSPQNLAGVGGELFFGEGSRLTVL.

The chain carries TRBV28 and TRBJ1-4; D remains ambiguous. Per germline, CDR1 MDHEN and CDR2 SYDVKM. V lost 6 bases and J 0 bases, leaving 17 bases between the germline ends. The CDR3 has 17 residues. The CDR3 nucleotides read TGTGCCAGCAGGCTTAGGAGAGTTTTGGCAACTAATGAAAAACTGTTTTTT. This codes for CASRLRRVLATNEKLFF.

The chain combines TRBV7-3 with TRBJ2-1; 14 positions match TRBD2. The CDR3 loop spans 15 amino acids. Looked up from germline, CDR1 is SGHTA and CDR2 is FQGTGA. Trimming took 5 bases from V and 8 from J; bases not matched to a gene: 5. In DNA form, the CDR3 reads TGTGCCAGCAGCCCGGGACTAGCGGGAGTGGATGAGCAGTTCTTC. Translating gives CASSPGLAGVDEQFF.

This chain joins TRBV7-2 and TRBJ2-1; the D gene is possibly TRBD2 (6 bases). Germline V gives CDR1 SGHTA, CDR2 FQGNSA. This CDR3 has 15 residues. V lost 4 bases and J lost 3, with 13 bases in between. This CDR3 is CASSSSFGGYNEQFF. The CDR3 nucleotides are TGTGCCAGCAGCTCCTCGTTCGGGGGCTACAATGAGCAGTTCTTC.

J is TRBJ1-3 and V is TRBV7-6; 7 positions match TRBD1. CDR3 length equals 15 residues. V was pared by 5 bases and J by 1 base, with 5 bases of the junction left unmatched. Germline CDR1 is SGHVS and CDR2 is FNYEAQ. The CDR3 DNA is TGTGCCAGCAGCATCGACAGGGAATCTGGAAACACCATATATTTT. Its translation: CASSIDRESGNTIYF.

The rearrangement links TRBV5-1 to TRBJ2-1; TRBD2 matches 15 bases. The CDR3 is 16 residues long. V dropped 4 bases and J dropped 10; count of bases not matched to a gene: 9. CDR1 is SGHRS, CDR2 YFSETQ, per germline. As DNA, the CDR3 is TGCGCCAGCAGCCCTTGGACTAGCGGGAGGGTCGTGGAGCAGTTCTTC. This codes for CASSPWTSGRVVEQFF.

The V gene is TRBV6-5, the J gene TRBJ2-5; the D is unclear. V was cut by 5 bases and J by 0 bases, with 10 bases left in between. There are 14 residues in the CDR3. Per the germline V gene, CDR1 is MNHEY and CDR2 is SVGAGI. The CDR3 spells CASSPATNQETQYF. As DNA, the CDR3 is TGTGCCAGCAGTCCCGCTACGAACCAAGAGACCCAGTACTTC.